This is a list of T cell receptor beta chains from one sample in a study of cytomegalovirus exposure and HLA in healthy donors. Sequenced by immunoSEQ multiplex PCR; TCRdb stores in-frame clones only, minus some. The table shows 100,000 to 150,000 clones, with approximately 64% occurring only once. Sequenced: PBMCs. Receptors were obtained from a woman aged 40 to 55 in good health and CMV-seronegative. Both conserved end residues are part of each CDR3. A D gene is named only where the DNA matches it firmly. Some rows mark clone size as missing; the rest say once, few, many or name a class of expanded clone.

abundance | d_gene | j_gene | v_gene | CDR3aa
NA | TRBD2 | TRBJ2-1 | TRBV7-2 | CASSPPGLGYNEQFF
NA | NA | TRBJ1-5 | TRBV25-1 | CASSATGYNQPQHF
NA | NA | TRBJ2-6 | TRBV5-6 | CASSLDSLYGSGANVLTF
once | NA | TRBJ1-2 | TRBV7-2 | CASNLGGGYYGYTF
NA | TRBD2 | TRBJ2-1 | TRBV5-5 | CASSRMAGVSYNEQFF
few | NA | TRBJ1-2 | TRBV15 | CATSRGEGAYGYTF
NA | NA | TRBJ1-1 | TRBV10-1 | CASRPLGRGNFF
NA | NA | TRBJ1-5 | TRBV30 | CAWSGGGRGQPQHF
NA | NA | TRBJ1-2 | TRBV6-5 | CASSPRSNYGYTF
few | NA | TRBJ1-5 | TRBV4-2 | CASSQEGGKGRHNQPQHF
few | NA | TRBJ2-2 | TRBV30 | CAWTRREGRLGGELFF
NA | TRBD1 | TRBJ2-7 | TRBV10-1 | CARHNRHPRAPRGQRNEQYF
NA | NA | TRBJ2-5 | TRBV19 | CASSHIGGGTGFQETQYF
NA | TRBD1 | TRBJ2-2 | TRBV11-2 | CASSLVHRGPGELFF
NA | NA | TRBJ2-7 | TRBV30 | CAWISPGRGSSYEQYF
few | NA | TRBJ2-5 | TRBV6-6 | CASSYSKLQETQYF
few | NA | TRBJ2-3 | TRBV15 | CATSRGGQVTDTQYF
NA | NA | TRBJ1-6 | TRBV6-5 | CASSADREATSPLHF
few | NA | TRBJ2-1 | TRBV5-1 | CASSQGTLRGEQFF
NA | NA | TRBJ1-1 | TRBV19 | CASSPAFRNTEAFF
few | NA | TRBJ1-1 | TRBV15 | CATSRDSGGGGQAFF
once | NA | TRBJ2-2 | TRBV10-2 | CASNEVPGELFF
NA | TRBD1 | TRBJ1-1 | TRBV28 | CASSSTGDQNTEAFF
few | NA | TRBJ1-1 | TRBV5-4 | CASSLEGVGTEAFF
few | TRBD1 | TRBJ1-4 | TRBV7-9 | CASSSRGEVGEKLFF
few | NA | TRBJ1-5 | TRBV10-3 | CASGGAPGTPNQPQHF
few | NA | TRBJ2-3 | TRBV27 | CASSRNKEGDTQYF
few | TRBD1 | TRBJ1-6 | TRBV2 | CARSGQGQDSPLHF
NA | NA | TRBJ2-7 | TRBV7-8 | CASSTFGEQYF
NA | NA | TRBJ1-4 | TRBV7-9 | CASSPHRASLFF
NA | NA | TRBJ1-4 | TRBV21-1 | CASSKPPGGSHEKLFF
NA | NA | TRBJ1-6 | TRBV6-6 | CASSPGSYNSPLHF
NA | TRBD2 | TRBJ2-1 | TRBV2 | CASRLRLAGTYNEQFF
NA | NA | TRBJ2-7 | TRBV7-9 | CASSRGGSYEQYF
few | NA | TRBJ1-1 | TRBV5-4 | CASSRPSPADRRRNTEAFF
NA | NA | TRBJ1-5 | TRBV7-9 | CASSPNPHQPQHF
NA | TRBD1 | TRBJ1-2 | TRBV29-1 | CSVQGKGAYGYTF
NA | NA | TRBJ2-1 | TRBV7-8 | CASSETPRTKRDEQFF
NA | NA | TRBJ1-2 | TRBV6-5 | CASKTRTSRYGYTF
NA | TRBD1 | TRBJ2-7 | TRBV6-5 | CASSYAQGAYEQYF
NA | NA | TRBJ1-1 | TRBV4-3 | CASSPSWANTEAFF
NA | NA | TRBJ2-1 | TRBV7-3 | CASSLTVGGARNEQFF
once | TRBD1 | TRBJ2-7 | TRBV14 | CASSRQGTGNYEQYF
NA | TRBD2 | TRBJ2-7 | TRBV2 | CASSQLGGGLSYGQYF
NA | NA | TRBJ2-7 | TRBV7-2 | CASSSTGLSYEQYF
NA | NA | TRBJ1-2 | TRBV5-1 | CASSLSPGVGNYGYTF
NA | NA | TRBJ1-5 | TRBV7-2 | CASSQREDQPQHF
NA | NA | TRBJ1-1 | TRBV19 | CGSRPARNTEAFF
NA | NA | TRBJ1-1 | TRBV19 | CASSPGGNTEAFF
NA | NA | TRBJ1-1 | TRBV18 | CASSPSGVNTEAFF
few | TRBD1 | TRBJ2-5 | TRBV4-1 | CASSQLVGTGSVTSQETQYF
NA | NA | TRBJ1-1 | TRBV7-3 | CASSPLGVGQKAFF
few | TRBD1 | TRBJ2-7 | TRBV5-1 | CASSLEDRAYHF